The rows below give T cell receptor beta chains drawn from one sample of a study of blood T cell repertoires in COVID-19. Here immunoSEQ multiplex PCR was the method, and the copy in TCRdb shows in-frame clones only, minus some. Among about 270,000 clones listed, about 87% were seen once. The source material was peripheral blood. The receptors shown here come from a man aged 55 to 70 who had recovered from COVID-19. The CDR3 runs from the conserved cysteine through the conserved F or W. The D gene is left open where the match is weak. Clone size is shown for a subset of rows, as once, few, many or a class of expanded clone.

cdr3_nt | cdr3_aa | j_call | clone_size | d_call | v_call
TGTGCCAGTAGTCCCGGGACAGCCTACGAGCAGTACTTC | CASSPGTAYEQYF | TRBJ2-7 | . | TRBD1 | TRBV19
TGCAGCGTCGCCCGGGACAGGGGGCCCTACGAGCAGTACTTC | CSVARDRGPYEQYF | TRBJ2-7 | . | TRBD1 | TRBV29-1
TGCGCCAGCAGTCGGACTAGCGGGGAAAATCACAATGAGCAGTTCTTC | CASSRTSGENHNEQFF | TRBJ2-1 | . | TRBD2 | TRBV10-2
TGTGCCTGGAGTGCCGCCAGGTTTGATCAGCCCCAGCATTTT | CAWSAARFDQPQHF | TRBJ1-5 | few | . | TRBV30
TGTGCCAGCAGCGTAGTAGACAGCCTCACAGATACGCAGTATTTT | CASSVVDSLTDTQYF | TRBJ2-3 | . | . | TRBV9
TGTGCCAGCAGTTATGGACAGGTTCACACCTTC | CASSYGQVHTF | TRBJ1-2 | once | TRBD1 | TRBV6-2/TRBV6-3
TGTGCCAGCAGCCAAGAAACAGCGGGGGGGGATAGGTCCTACAATGAGCAGTTCTTC | CASSQETAGGDRSYNEQFF | TRBJ2-1 | . | TRBD2 | TRBV4-2
TGTGCCAGTACCAAATCGGGGGGCTGGGGCACTGAAGCTTTCTTT | CASTKSGGWGTEAFF | TRBJ1-1 | . | . | TRBV19
TGCGCCAGCAGCTTGAGCGGACAGTCCAATCAGCCCCAGCATTTT | CASSLSGQSNQPQHF | TRBJ1-5 | . | . | TRBV5-1
TGTGCCAGCAGCTTAGGTACAGGAAGGGGCGGTGAGCAGTACTTC | CASSLGTGRGGEQYF | TRBJ2-7 | . | . | TRBV7-2
TGCGCCAGCAGGGGGCTGGTTGAAGCTTTCTTT | CASRGLVEAFF | TRBJ1-1 | . | . | TRBV5-1
TGTGCCAGCAGCTTCGCCACAGGGGGCGGGGGCACTGAAGCTTTCTTT | CASSFATGGGGTEAFF | TRBJ1-1 | . | TRBD1 | TRBV7-2
TGTGCCAGCAGCCCGAGCGGTTACGAGCAGTACTTC | CASSPSGYEQYF | TRBJ2-7 | . | . | TRBV27
TGCGCCAGCAGCCAAGACAGGGGTGGTGAAAAACTGTTTTTT | CASSQDRGGEKLFF | TRBJ1-4 | . | . | TRBV4-1
TGTGCCAGCAGCTTAGAATTCGGGGGGATATTCTACAATGAGCAGTTCTTC | CASSLEFGGIFYNEQFF | TRBJ2-1 | . | TRBD2 | TRBV11-3
TGCGCCAGCAGCTTGGCCCCGGGTTCACCCCTCCACTTT | CASSLAPGSPLHF | TRBJ1-6 | . | . | TRBV5-1
TGTGCCAGCAGCGTGCAGCGGGCCAGCACAGATACGCAGTATTTT | CASSVQRASTDTQYF | TRBJ2-3 | . | . | TRBV7-8
TGTGCCAGCAGCGTCGGACGATCTAGCGGGCCCGATTTAGATACGCAGTATTTT | CASSVGRSSGPDLDTQYF | TRBJ2-3 | . | TRBD2 | TRBV3-1/TRBV3-2
TGTGCCAGCAGCGATCTCGGACAAATGAACACTGAAGCTTTCTTT | CASSDLGQMNTEAFF | TRBJ1-1 | . | . | TRBV6-4
TGCGCCAGCACAGAGACAGGGATCTCTGGAAACACCATATATTTT | CASTETGISGNTIYF | TRBJ1-3 | . | TRBD1 | TRBV5-1
TGTGCCAGCAGTTACCGGGTGGAAGAGACCCAGTACTTC | CASSYRVEETQYF | TRBJ2-5 | . | . | TRBV6-5
TGTGCCAGTAGCCCAACGGACAGGGGACACCAAGAGACCCAGTACTTC | CASSPTDRGHQETQYF | TRBJ2-5 | . | TRBD1 | TRBV7-9
TGTGCCAGCAGCGACAGCCTCCTGAAGACCCAGTACTTC | CASSDSLLKTQYF | TRBJ2-5 | . | . | TRBV12-3/TRBV12-4
TGTGCCTGGAGCGGACAGGGGGCGCTTTATAATTCACCCCTCCACTTT | CAWSGQGALYNSPLHF | TRBJ1-6 | . | TRBD1 | TRBV30
TGTGCCACCGCGTACTCGAGCTCCTACAATGAGCAGTTCTTC | CATAYSSSYNEQFF | TRBJ2-1 | . | . | TRBV10-3
TGTGCCAGCAGCTTAGGTATGACGGCGGGGGAGTTCTCCTACGAGCAGTACTTC | CASSLGMTAGEFSYEQYF | TRBJ2-7 | . | TRBD2 | TRBV7-2
TGTGCCAGCAGCCACGAACAGCGGTTCTCTGGGGCCAACGTCCTGACTTTC | CASSHEQRFSGANVLTF | TRBJ2-6 | . | . | TRBV4-2
TGTGCCAGTAGGGAGGGGGGGAAATCACCCCTCCACTTT | CASREGGKSPLHF | TRBJ1-6 | . | . | TRBV19
TGTGCCAGCAGCGTAGTCGGGGAGACCCAGTACTTC | CASSVVGETQYF | TRBJ2-5 | . | . | TRBV9
TGTGCCAGCTTCCCTTGGTCCGTTATAGATGACACTGAAGCTTTCTTT | CASFPWSVIDDTEAFF | TRBJ1-1 | . | . | TRBV18
TGTGCCAGCAGCTACGTCACAGGAAACTACGAGCAGTACTTC | CASSYVTGNYEQYF | TRBJ2-7 | . | . | TRBV7-2
TGTGCCAGCAGTCCTACAGGGGAAACGGGCTCCTACGAGCAGTACTTC | CASSPTGETGSYEQYF | TRBJ2-7 | . | TRBD1 | TRBV27
TGTGCCAGCAGCCCCGATTGGGAGGATGAAAAACTGTTTTTT | CASSPDWEDEKLFF | TRBJ1-4 | . | . | TRBV7-9
TGCGCCAGCAGCCTTGTATGGACTAGCGGCTACAATGAGCAGTTCTTC | CASSLVWTSGYNEQFF | TRBJ2-1 | . | TRBD2 | TRBV4-1
TGTGCCAGCAGCCAACCCCCGACAGGGAGAAAAGTCTACGAGCAGTACTTC | CASSQPPTGRKVYEQYF | TRBJ2-7 | . | TRBD1 | TRBV3-1/TRBV3-2
TGTGCCAGCAGCGCAAACAGAGTTGCAAGAGAGACCCAGTACTTC | CASSANRVARETQYF | TRBJ2-5 | . | . | TRBV5-6
TGCGCCAGCAAACCGGGGGGATCCTACAATGAGCAGTTCTTC | CASKPGGSYNEQFF | TRBJ2-1 | . | TRBD2 | TRBV10-2
TGTGCCAGCAGCTTATACAGTTGGCACACTGAAGCTTTCTTT | CASSLYSWHTEAFF | TRBJ1-1 | . | . | TRBV11-2
TGTGCCTGGAGTTCGTCGGCCGGGATGCGGAACATTCAGTACTTC | CAWSSSAGMRNIQYF | TRBJ2-4 | few | . | TRBV30
TGTGCCAGCAGCCCGGACAGACTTAATGAAAAACTGTTTTTT | CASSPDRLNEKLFF | TRBJ1-4 | . | . | TRBV5-4
TGTGCCATCAAAGAACAGGGGAACACTGAAGCTTTCTTT | CAIKEQGNTEAFF | TRBJ1-1 | few | . | TRBV10-3
TGTGCCACCAGTGATCCTCGACAGGGGGCCTACGAGCAGTACTTC | CATSDPRQGAYEQYF | TRBJ2-7 | . | TRBD1 | TRBV24-1
TGTGCCAGCTCACCACTCGTTGTGTGGAAACCACGCGGGGACCAGCAGGATGAGCAGTTCTTC | CASSPLVVWKPRGDQQDEQFF | TRBJ2-1 | . | . | TRBV18
TGTGCCTGGAGTGTGGGACAGGGGTACAATCAGCCCCAGCATTTT | CAWSVGQGYNQPQHF | TRBJ1-5 | . | TRBD1 | TRBV30
TGTGCCAGCTGGGGACAGGGGGCTTCTAATGAAAAACTGTTTTTT | CASWGQGASNEKLFF | TRBJ1-4 | . | TRBD1 | TRBV5-6
TGCGCCAGCAGCCTGGAAAAAATAGCGTCCCCGTTCTTC | CASSLEKIASPFF | TRBJ2-1 | . | . | TRBV4-1
TGTGCCAGCAGCCACCTAGGAGGGACCAACAATGAGCAGTTCTTC | CASSHLGGTNNEQFF | TRBJ2-1 | . | . | TRBV7-3
TGTGCCAGCAGCGACCGGGACAGGGTCAACGAGCAGTACTTC | CASSDRDRVNEQYF | TRBJ2-7 | . | TRBD1 | TRBV2
TGTGCCAGCAGTGAACCGACGGACAGGGGGAGGTTTGGCTACACCTTC | CASSEPTDRGRFGYTF | TRBJ1-2 | once | TRBD1 | TRBV6-1
TGCGCCAGCAGCCAAATTGTTGAGCGGGGGGGCCTCGCAGATACGCAGTATTTT | CASSQIVERGGLADTQYF | TRBJ2-3 | . | TRBD2 | TRBV4-1
TGTGCCAGCAGCCTACGACAGCGAGACACTGAAGCTTTCTTT | CASSLRQRDTEAFF | TRBJ1-1 | . | . | TRBV3-1/TRBV3-2
TGTGCCAGCAGCTGGGCGGGGACTGAAGCTTTCTTT | CASSWAGTEAFF | TRBJ1-1 | . | . | TRBV5-5
TGTGCCAGCAGCTTCCGGGACAGGGGACTGGGGACTGAAGCTTTCTTT | CASSFRDRGLGTEAFF | TRBJ1-1 | . | TRBD1 | TRBV7-2
TGTGCCAGCAGTTCGGGTGGCGGCGGGGCAAATTCACCCCTCCACTTT | CASSSGGGGANSPLHF | TRBJ1-6 | . | . | TRBV6-5
TGTGCCAGCAGCCAAGGGGCGGACAGTTGGAATCAGCCCCAGCATTTT | CASSQGADSWNQPQHF | TRBJ1-5 | . | . | TRBV3-1/TRBV3-2
TGTGCCAGCAGCCCGACGCGGGAGACCCAGTACTTC | CASSPTRETQYF | TRBJ2-5 | many | . | TRBV14
TGTGCCAGCAGCTTATCCAGCACAGTGAACTATGGCTACACCTTC | CASSLSSTVNYGYTF | TRBJ1-2 | . | . | TRBV7-8